This T cell receptor beta chain stems from a study of cytomegalovirus exposure and HLA in healthy donors. CDR1 is MGHDK, CDR2 SYGVNS, per germline. V was pared by 3 bases and J by 5 bases, with 13 bases between. This CDR3 contains 15 residues. Libraries were prepared by immunoSEQ multiplex PCR; TCRdb keeps only in-frame clonotypes and omits some of them. The repertoire holds about 49,000 clones, with roughly nine tenths as singletons. The V and J genes are TRBV25-1 and TRBJ2-2, with TRBD1 as a possible D gene (5 bases). Sample: PBMCs. The TCR comes from a man in his late teens or twenties in good health and CMV-seronegative. The CDR3 sequence: CASSDRELVTGELFF. CDR3 DNA sequence: TGTGCCAGCAGTGACAGGGAACTGGTAACCGGGGAGCTGTTTTTT.